The entry that follows covers one T cell receptor beta chain sequence. This sample stems from a study of T cell changes during pregnancy in multiple sclerosis. Looked up from germline, CDR1 is SGHTA and CDR2 is FQGTGA. V gave up 6 bases and J gave up 5 bases, with 13 bases separating them. This CDR3 has 13 amino acids. Generated by immunoSEQ multiplex PCR, the TCRdb table keeps only in-frame clones and is missing some. The sample carries some 100,000 clones, around nine tenths recorded once. The sequence was collected from a female donor with multiple sclerosis, enrolled in a pregnancy study. The sample was peripheral blood, taken in the second trimester of pregnancy. The rearrangement uses TRBV7-3 and TRBJ2-5; D is perhaps TRBD1 (6 bases). The CDR3 DNA reads TGTGCCAGCAGTTCCTGGGGGCAGGAGACCCAGTACTTC. Protein sequence: CASSSWGQETQYF.